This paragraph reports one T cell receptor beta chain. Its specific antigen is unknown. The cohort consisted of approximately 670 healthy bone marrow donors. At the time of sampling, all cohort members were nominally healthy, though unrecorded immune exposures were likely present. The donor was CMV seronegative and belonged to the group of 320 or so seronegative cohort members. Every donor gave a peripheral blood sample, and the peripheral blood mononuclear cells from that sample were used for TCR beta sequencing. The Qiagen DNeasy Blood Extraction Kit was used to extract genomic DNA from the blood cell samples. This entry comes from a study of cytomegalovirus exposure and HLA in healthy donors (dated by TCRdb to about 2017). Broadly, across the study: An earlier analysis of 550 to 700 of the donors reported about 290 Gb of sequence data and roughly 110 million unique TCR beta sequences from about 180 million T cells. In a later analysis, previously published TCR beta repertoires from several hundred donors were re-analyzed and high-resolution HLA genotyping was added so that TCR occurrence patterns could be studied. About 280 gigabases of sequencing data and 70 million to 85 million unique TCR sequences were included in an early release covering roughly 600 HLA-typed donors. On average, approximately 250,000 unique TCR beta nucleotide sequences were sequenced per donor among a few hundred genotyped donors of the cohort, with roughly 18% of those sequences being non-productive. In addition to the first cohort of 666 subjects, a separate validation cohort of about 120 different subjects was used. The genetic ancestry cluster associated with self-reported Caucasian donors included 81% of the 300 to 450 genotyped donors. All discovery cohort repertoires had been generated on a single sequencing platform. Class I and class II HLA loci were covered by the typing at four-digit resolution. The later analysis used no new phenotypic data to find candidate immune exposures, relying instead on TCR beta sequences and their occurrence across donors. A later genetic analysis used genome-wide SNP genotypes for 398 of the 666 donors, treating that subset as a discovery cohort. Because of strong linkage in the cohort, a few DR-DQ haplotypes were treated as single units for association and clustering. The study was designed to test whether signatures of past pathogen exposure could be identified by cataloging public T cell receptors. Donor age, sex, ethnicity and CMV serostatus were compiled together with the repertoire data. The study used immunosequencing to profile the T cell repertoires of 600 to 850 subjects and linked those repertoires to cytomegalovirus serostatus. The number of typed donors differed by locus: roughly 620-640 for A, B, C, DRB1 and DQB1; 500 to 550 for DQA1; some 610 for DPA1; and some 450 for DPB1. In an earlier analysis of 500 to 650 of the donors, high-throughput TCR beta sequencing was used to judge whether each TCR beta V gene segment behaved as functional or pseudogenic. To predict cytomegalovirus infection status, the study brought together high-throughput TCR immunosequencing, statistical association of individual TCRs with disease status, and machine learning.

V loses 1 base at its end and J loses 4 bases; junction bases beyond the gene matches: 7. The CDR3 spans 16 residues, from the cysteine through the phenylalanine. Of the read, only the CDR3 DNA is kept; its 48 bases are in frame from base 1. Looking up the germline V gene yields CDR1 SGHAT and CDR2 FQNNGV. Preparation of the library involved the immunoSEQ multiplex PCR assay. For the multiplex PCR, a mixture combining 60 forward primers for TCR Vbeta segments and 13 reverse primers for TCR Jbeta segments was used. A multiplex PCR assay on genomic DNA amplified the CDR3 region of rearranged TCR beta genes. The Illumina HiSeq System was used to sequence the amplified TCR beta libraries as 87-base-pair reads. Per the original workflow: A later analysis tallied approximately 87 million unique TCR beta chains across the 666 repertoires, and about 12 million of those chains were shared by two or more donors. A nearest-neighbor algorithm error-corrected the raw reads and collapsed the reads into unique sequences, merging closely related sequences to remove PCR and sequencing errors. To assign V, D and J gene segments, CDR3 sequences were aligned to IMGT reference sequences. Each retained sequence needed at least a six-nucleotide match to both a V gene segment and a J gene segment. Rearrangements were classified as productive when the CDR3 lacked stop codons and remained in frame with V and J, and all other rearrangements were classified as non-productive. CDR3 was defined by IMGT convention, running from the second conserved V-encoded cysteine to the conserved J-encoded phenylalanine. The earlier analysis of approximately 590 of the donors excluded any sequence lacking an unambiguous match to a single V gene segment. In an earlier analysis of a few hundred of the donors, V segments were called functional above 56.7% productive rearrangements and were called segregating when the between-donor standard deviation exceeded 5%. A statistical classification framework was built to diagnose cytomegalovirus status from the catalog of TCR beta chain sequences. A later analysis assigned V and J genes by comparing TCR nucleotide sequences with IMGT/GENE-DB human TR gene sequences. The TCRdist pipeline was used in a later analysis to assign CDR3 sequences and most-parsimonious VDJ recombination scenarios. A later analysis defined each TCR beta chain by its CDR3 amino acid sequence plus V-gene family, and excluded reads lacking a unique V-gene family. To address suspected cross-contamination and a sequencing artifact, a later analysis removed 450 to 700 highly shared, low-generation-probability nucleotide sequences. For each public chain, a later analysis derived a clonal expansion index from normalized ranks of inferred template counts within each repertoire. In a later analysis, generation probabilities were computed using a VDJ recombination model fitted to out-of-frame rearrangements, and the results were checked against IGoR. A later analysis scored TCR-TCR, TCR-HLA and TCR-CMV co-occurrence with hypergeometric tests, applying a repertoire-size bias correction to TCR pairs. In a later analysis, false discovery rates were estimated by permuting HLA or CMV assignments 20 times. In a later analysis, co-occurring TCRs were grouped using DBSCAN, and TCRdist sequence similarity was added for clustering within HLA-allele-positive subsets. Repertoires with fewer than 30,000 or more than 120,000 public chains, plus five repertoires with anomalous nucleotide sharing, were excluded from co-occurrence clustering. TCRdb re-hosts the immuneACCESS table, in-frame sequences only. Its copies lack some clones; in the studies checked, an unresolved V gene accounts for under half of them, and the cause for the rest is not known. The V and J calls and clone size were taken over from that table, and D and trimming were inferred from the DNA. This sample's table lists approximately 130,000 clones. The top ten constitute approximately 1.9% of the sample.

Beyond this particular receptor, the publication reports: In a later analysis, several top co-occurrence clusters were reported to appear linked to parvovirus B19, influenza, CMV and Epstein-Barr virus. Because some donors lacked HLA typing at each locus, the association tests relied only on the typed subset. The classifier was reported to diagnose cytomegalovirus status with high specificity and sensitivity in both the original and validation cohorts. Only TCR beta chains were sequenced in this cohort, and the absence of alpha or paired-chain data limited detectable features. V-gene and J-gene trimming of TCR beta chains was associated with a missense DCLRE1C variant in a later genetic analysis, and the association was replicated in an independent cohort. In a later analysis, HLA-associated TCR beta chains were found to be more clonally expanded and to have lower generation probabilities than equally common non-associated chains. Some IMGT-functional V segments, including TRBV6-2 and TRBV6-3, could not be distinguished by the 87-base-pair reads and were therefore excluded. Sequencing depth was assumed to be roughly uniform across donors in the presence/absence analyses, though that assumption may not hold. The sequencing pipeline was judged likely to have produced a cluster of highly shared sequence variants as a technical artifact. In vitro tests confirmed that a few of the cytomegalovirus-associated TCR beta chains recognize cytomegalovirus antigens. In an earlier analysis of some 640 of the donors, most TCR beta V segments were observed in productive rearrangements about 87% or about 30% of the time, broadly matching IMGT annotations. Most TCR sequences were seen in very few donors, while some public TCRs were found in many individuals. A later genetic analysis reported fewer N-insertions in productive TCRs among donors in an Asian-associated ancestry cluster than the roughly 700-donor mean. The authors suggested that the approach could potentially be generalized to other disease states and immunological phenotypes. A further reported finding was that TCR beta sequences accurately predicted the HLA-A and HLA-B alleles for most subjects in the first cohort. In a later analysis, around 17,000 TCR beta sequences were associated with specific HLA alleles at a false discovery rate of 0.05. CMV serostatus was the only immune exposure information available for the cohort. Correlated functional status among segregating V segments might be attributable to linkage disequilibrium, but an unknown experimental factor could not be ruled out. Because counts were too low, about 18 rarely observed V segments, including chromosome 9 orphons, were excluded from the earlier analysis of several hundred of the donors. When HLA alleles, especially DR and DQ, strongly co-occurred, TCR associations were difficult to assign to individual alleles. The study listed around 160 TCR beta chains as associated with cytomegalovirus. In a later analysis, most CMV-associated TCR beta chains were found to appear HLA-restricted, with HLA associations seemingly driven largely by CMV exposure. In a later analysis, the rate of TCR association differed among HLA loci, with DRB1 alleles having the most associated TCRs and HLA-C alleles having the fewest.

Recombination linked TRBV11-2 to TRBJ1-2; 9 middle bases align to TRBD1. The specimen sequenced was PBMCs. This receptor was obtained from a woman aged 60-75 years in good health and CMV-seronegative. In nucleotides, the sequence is TGTGCCAGCAGCTTAGGAACAGGGGGCGCTGGCTATGGCTACACCTTC. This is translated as CASSLGTGGAGYGYTF. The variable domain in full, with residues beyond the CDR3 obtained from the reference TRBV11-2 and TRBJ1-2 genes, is EAGVAQSPRYKIIEKRQSVAFWCNPISGHATLYWYQQILGQGPKLLIQFQNNGVVDDSQLPKDRFSAERLKGVDSTLKIQPAKLEDSAVYLCASSLGTGGAGYGYTFGSGTRLTVV.